The 18 T cell receptor beta chains presented below share a single source sample, sequenced in a study of shared clonotypes between healthy human individuals. TCRdb's copy holds only in-frame clones and misses some; the assay was immunoSEQ multiplex PCR. This table has approximately 88,000 clones, around 68% appearing once. Material for sequencing was memory CD8+ T cells sorted from blood. The sample's subset: CD45RO+ cells pooled with CCR7-negative TemRA cells. The receptors were sampled from a man aged 25 to 45 in good health.

A few counts support this clone. V and J are TRBV19 and TRBJ2-1; possibly TRBD1 for D (6 bases). CDR3 length: 15 residues. Trimming took off 3 bases at V and 2 bases at J, with 11 bases between the two ends. Looked up from germline, CDR1 is LNHDA and CDR2 is SQIVND (reference sequence). The CDR3 nucleotides are TGTGCCAGTAGTATGTGGGACACCCCCTACAATGAGCAGTTCTTC. Its protein product is CASSMWDTPYNEQFF.

The V and J genes are TRBV9 and TRBJ2-3; perhaps TRBD2 as D (6 bases). Germline CDR1 SGDLS, CDR2 YYNGEE. Trimming cost V 1 base and J 1 base, with 19 bases left between them. The CDR3 has 18 amino acids. The CDR3: CASSVPPVAGRGTDTQYF. CDR3 coding DNA: TGTGCCAGCAGCGTACCCCCTGTGGCGGGACGGGGCACAGATACGCAGTATTTT.

V is TRBV27 and J is TRBJ1-3; the D is unclear. CDR1 is MNHEY and CDR2 is SMNVEV in the germline V gene (reference sequence). Trimming took 8 bases from V and 0 from J, leaving 11 bases between them. The CDR3 is made up of 14 amino acids. The CDR3, as DNA: TGTGCCAGCTCGATCGGTCCCTCTGGAAACACCATATATTTT. Translated: CASSIGPSGNTIYF.

This clone was seen just once. V usage is TRBV10-2 and J usage is TRBJ2-7; 8 nucleotides agree with TRBD2. This CDR3 has 14 amino acids. CDR1 is WSHSY and CDR2 is SAAADI in the germline V gene. V lost 5 bases and J lost 5; bases outside the gene matches: 8. The CDR3, as DNA: TGCGCCAGCAGTAGGGCGGGAGGAGTTAACGAGCAGTACTTC. Protein: CASSRAGGVNEQYF.

J is TRBJ2-1 and V is TRBV11-2, with D tentatively TRBD1 (6 bases). Germline V gene lookup returns CDR1 SGHAT and CDR2 FQNNGV. The CDR3 has 12 residues. V lost 5 bases and J lost 8, with 10 bases in between. The CDR3 loop is CASSRGGDEQFF. CDR3 coding DNA: TGTGCCAGCAGCCGAGGGGGAGATGAGCAGTTCTTC.

The rearrangement links TRBV7-9 to TRBJ1-5, with 7 bases fitting TRBD1. The V gene's germline CDR1 is SEHNR and CDR2 FQNEAQ (reference sequence). The ends lost 7 bases at V and 3 bases at J; junction bases unmatched: 9. The CDR3 has 15 residues. CDR3 loop: CASTPQGGDNQPQHF. In DNA, the CDR3 is TGTGCCAGCACCCCCCAGGGGGGGGACAATCAGCCCCAGCATTTT.

The chain joins TRBV7-2 to TRBJ1-1, with TRBD1 as a possible D gene (5 bases). The germline V gene has CDR1 SGHTA and CDR2 FQGNSA. The CDR3 runs 13 residues. Trimming stripped 6 bases from V and 4 bases from J, with 12 bases between. The CDR3 region has the DNA TGTGCCAGCAGTGTCGACAGAGTCACTGAAGCTTTCTTT. It yields the protein CASSVDRVTEAFF.

In this sample, this clone turned up a few times. This CDR3 is also generated by other DNA sequences in the sample. This chain connects TRBV7-2 to TRBJ1-3; D gene unclear. The CDR3 loop spans 14 amino acids. CDR1 SGHTA and CDR2 FQGNSA come from the germline V gene. Between the trimmed V and J ends, which lost 1 base and 0 bases, there was a span of 4 bases. The DNA for the CDR3 is TGTGCCAGCAGCTTAGGGACCTCTGGAAACACCATATATTTT. Protein: CASSLGTSGNTIYF. The full variable domain, in which reference TRBV7-2 and TRBJ1-3 provide the parts outside the CDR3, is GAGVSQSPSNKVTEKGKDVELRCDPISGHTALYWYRQSLGQGLEFLIYFQGNSAPDKSGLPSDRFSAERTGGSVSTLTIQRTQQEDSAVYLCASSLGTSGNTIYFGEGSWLTVV.

This chain joins TRBV18 and TRBJ2-3, with 7 bases fitting TRBD1. Germline V CDR1 and CDR2: KGHSH, LQKENI. This CDR3 has 15 residues. The V gene end was trimmed by 3 bases and the J gene end by 4 bases; junction bases not matched to a gene: 7. The CDR3 coding sequence is TGTGCCAGCTCACCCCGACAGGGTTTTGCAGATACGCAGTATTTT. Its translation: CASSPRQGFADTQYF.

Comments on this clone: Other DNA sequences in this specimen translate into the identical CDR3. The gene calls are TRBV4-3 and TRBJ2-3; 10 bases map to TRBD2. The CDR3 loop spans 16 amino acids. Germline lookup yields CDR1 LGHNA and CDR2 YSLEER. The V segment lost 1 base and the J segment 3 bases; nucleotides outside the gene matches: 4. The CDR3 sequence is CASSQAPSGSTDTQYF. As DNA, the CDR3 is TGCGCCAGCAGCCAAGCCCCTAGCGGGAGTACAGATACGCAGTATTTT.

The V and J genes are TRBV7-9 and TRBJ2-1, with 7 bases fitting TRBD2. V trimming: 3 bases; J trimming: 8 bases; junction bases outside the gene matches: 7. Per germline, CDR1 SEHNR and CDR2 FQNEAQ (reference sequence). The CDR3 is 14 residues long. The DNA for the CDR3 is TGTGCCAGCAGCTTTGGCGGGAGATCCCATGAGCAGTTCTTC. It specifies CASSFGGRSHEQFF. Full variable domain (remainder filled in from reference TRBV7-9 and TRBJ2-1): DTGVSQNPRHKITKRGQNVTFRCDPISEHNRLYWYRQTLGQGPEFLTYFQNEAQLEKSRLLSDRFSAERPKGSFSTLEIQRTEQGDSAMYLCASSFGGRSHEQFFGPGTRLTVL.

Turning to this clone: Other nucleotide sequences in the sample specify the same CDR3. This chain uses TRBV6-1 with TRBJ1-3; a possible D gene is TRBD1 (6 bases). V lost 3 bases and J 6 bases, leaving 9 bases between the germline ends. This CDR3 has 13 residues. The germline gives CDR1 MNHNS, CDR2 SASEGT. The CDR3 coding sequence is TGTGCCAGCAGTGAGGTGGGGGCAAACACCATATATTTT. Translated, it gives CASSEVGANTIYF.

The chain links TRBV2 to TRBJ2-1; 9 positions agree with TRBD2. This CDR3 has 14 residues. Germline-derived CDR1 and CDR2 are SNHLY and FYNNEI. The V segment lost 7 bases and the J segment 9 bases; nucleotides outside the gene matches: 10. In nucleotides, the CDR3 is TGTGCCAGCACCCCGGGACTAGCTGTGATTGAGCAGTTCTTC. Amino acids: CASTPGLAVIEQFF.

This rearrangement joins TRBV6-4 to TRBJ1-6, with no clear D. The V end was cut by 0 bases, the J end by 3 bases, with 0 bases between. This CDR3 spans 13 amino acids. Germline V gene data show CDR1 as MRHNA and CDR2 as SNTAGT. The CDR3, as DNA: TGTGCCAGCAGTGACTCCTATAATTCACCCCTCCACTTT. It yields the protein CASSDSYNSPLHF.

The chain is built from TRBV7-9 and TRBJ2-4; D assignment may be TRBD1 or TRBD2 (5 bases each). This CDR3 is 14 amino acids long. Per germline, CDR1 SEHNR and CDR2 FQNEAQ (reference sequence). Trimming stripped 5 bases from V and 8 bases from J, with 16 bases between. In DNA, the CDR3 is TGTGCCAGCAGCCCATTTGGGGGAAAGGACATTCAGTACTTC. It yields the protein CASSPFGGKDIQYF.

The rearrangement joins TRBV7-9 to TRBJ2-7, with D hard to call. In germline, CDR1 is SEHNR, CDR2 FQNEAQ (reference sequence). CDR3 length: 13 amino acids. Trimming removed 5 bases from V and 0 bases from J, with 8 bases in between. For the CDR3, the DNA is TGTGCCAGCAGCCCCTTGGACTCCTACGAGCAGTACTTC. Encoded protein: CASSPLDSYEQYF.

The rearrangement links TRBV7-2 to TRBJ2-1; D is unresolved. The CDR3 covers 13 residues. Trimming stripped 0 bases from V and 7 bases from J, with 7 bases between. Germline CDR1 SGHTA, CDR2 FQGNSA. CDR3 region: CASSLAPINEQFF. CDR3 DNA sequence: TGTGCCAGCAGCTTAGCGCCAATAAATGAGCAGTTCTTC. Supplemented by reference TRBV7-2 and TRBJ2-1, the full variable domain reads GAGVSQSPSNKVTEKGKDVELRCDPISGHTALYWYRQSLGQGLEFLIYFQGNSAPDKSGLPSDRFSAERTGGSVSTLTIQRTQQEDSAVYLCASSLAPINEQFFGPGTRLTVL.

This clone appeared a few times. CDR3 DNA sequence: TGCGCCAGCGGAGAGTTAGTGACAGGGACCACTACTGCTTTCTTT. Its protein product is CASGELVTGTTTAFF. This rearrangement joins TRBV10-2 to TRBJ1-1; TRBD1 matches at 7 bases. Germline V gene data show CDR1 as WSHSY and CDR2 as SAAADI. Trimming at V came to 8 bases and at J to 11 bases, leaving 20 bases not matched to a gene. The CDR3 spans 15 residues.